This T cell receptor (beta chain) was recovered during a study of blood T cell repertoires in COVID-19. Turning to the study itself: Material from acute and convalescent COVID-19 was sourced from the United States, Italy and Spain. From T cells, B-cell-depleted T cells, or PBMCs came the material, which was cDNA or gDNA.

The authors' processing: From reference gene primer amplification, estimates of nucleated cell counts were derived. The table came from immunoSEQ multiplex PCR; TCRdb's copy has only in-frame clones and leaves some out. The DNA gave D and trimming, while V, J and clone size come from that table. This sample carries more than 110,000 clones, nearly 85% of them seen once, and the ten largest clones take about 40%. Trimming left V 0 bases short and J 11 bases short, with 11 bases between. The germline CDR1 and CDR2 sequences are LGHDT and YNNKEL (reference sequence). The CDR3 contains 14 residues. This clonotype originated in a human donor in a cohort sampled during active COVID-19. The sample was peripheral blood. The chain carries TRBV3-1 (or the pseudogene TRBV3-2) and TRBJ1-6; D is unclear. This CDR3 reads CASSQDLSGTPLHF. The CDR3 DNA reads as TGTGCCAGCAGCCAAGATCTAAGCGGTACACCCCTCCACTTT.